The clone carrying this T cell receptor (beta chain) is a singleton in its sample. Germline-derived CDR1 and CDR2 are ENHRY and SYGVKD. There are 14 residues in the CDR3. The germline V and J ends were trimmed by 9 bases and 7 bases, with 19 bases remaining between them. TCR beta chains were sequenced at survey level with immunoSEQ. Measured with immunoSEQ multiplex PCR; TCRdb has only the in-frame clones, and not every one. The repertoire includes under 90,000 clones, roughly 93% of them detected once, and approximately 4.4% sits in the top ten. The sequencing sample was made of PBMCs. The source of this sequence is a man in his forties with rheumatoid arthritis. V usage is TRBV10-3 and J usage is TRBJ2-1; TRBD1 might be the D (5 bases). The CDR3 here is CAMSPRAGQNEQFF. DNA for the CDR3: TGTGCCATGAGTCCCAGGGCAGGGCAGAATGAGCAGTTCTTC.